The rows below give T cell receptor beta chains drawn from one sample of a study of Ad26.COV2.S vaccination and SARS-CoV-2 variants. TCRdb keeps only in-frame clones here, not all; method: immunoSEQ multiplex PCR. The table records over 400,000 clones, 80% to 95% of them present only once. Specimen: peripheral blood, collected in a trial of Ad26.COV2.S vaccine versus placebo. The origin of the receptors is a person aged 18-65 years who received the Ad26.COV2.S COVID-19 vaccine or a placebo. The CDR3 runs from the conserved cysteine through the conserved F or W. Fields, in order: clone size, V gene, D gene, J gene, CDR3 protein, CDR3 DNA. D genes are given only for firm matches. Clone size is shown for a subset of rows, as once, few, many or a class of expanded clone.

>-|TRBV7-2|TRBD1|TRBJ2-1
CASSPDRVNSEQFF
TGTGCCAGCAGCCCGGACAGGGTCAATAGTGAGCAGTTCTTC
>-|TRBV9|TRBD2|TRBJ2-1
CASSALAGVNNEQFF
TGTGCCAGCAGCGCGTTAGCGGGAGTAAACAATGAGCAGTTCTTC
>-|TRBV18|-|TRBJ2-2
CASSPPTGELFF
TGTGCCAGCTCACCACCGACCGGGGAGCTGTTTTTT
>-|TRBV6-2/TRBV6-3|-|TRBJ2-7
CASSYPDSIYEQYF
TGTGCCAGCAGTTACCCCGACAGCATCTACGAGCAGTACTTC
>-|TRBV3-1/TRBV3-2|-|TRBJ2-5
CASSHGLGSQYQETQYF
TGTGCCAGCAGCCATGGTCTAGGATCGCAATACCAAGAGACCCAGTACTTC
>-|TRBV13|-|TRBJ1-3
CASSLGGNTIYF
TGTGCCAGCAGCTTAGGCGGAAACACCATATATTTT
>-|TRBV5-4|-|TRBJ2-7
CASSFPDSNEQYF
TGTGCCAGCAGCTTCCCTGACAGTAACGAGCAGTACTTC
>once|TRBV5-1|TRBD1|TRBJ2-2
CASSLGDSPNTGELFF
TGCGCCAGCAGCTTGGGGGACAGCCCGAACACCGGGGAGCTGTTTTTT
>once|TRBV7-9|-|TRBJ2-3
CASGGNTDTQYF
TGTGCCAGCGGGGGGAACACAGATACGCAGTATTTT
>-|TRBV7-9|-|TRBJ2-3
CASSLPIGRTDTQYF
TGTGCCAGCAGCTTACCGATAGGGAGGACAGATACGCAGTATTTT
>-|TRBV19|TRBD1|TRBJ1-3
CASGFRGSGNTIYF
TGTGCCAGTGGTTTCAGGGGGTCTGGAAACACCATATATTTT
>-|TRBV12-5|-|TRBJ1-5
CASGSPGGTGNQPQHF
TGTGCTAGTGGTTCACCGGGAGGTACGGGCAATCAGCCCCAGCATTTT
>-|TRBV7-3|TRBD2|TRBJ2-1
CASSLVGGRPYNEQFF
TGTGCCAGCAGCTTAGTCGGCGGGAGGCCATACAATGAGCAGTTCTTC
>-|TRBV6-2/TRBV6-3|-|TRBJ2-4
CASSPPPTPGDIQYF
TGTGCCAGCAGTCCCCCCCCCACTCCGGGGGACATTCAGTACTTC
>-|TRBV24-1|-|TRBJ2-5
CATSDGSKETQYF
TGTGCCACCAGTGATGGCAGTAAAGAGACCCAGTACTTC
>-|TRBV10-3|TRBD2|TRBJ2-7
CAISTGLAGENEQYF
TGTGCCATCAGCACCGGACTAGCGGGAGAGAACGAGCAGTACTTC
>-|TRBV3-1/TRBV3-2|-|TRBJ2-1
CASSPAWLRSSYNEQFF
TGTGCCAGCAGCCCCGCCTGGTTGCGGAGCTCCTACAATGAGCAGTTCTTC
>-|TRBV4-3|TRBD2|TRBJ2-3
CASSQDGGGLGTDTQYF
TGCGCCAGCAGCCAAGATGGTGGGGGACTAGGCACAGATACGCAGTATTTT
>-|TRBV28|TRBD1|TRBJ1-5
CASSPDRADNQPQHF
TGTGCCAGCAGTCCGGACAGGGCTGACAATCAGCCCCAGCATTTT
>-|TRBV13|TRBD2|TRBJ2-1
CASSPLAGATYNEQFF
TGTGCCAGCAGTCCCCTAGCGGGAGCGACCTACAATGAGCAGTTCTTC
>-|TRBV9|-|TRBJ2-7
CASSVGGGDSYEQYF
TGTGCCAGCAGCGTAGGAGGGGGTGACTCCTACGAGCAGTACTTC
>-|TRBV4-3|-|TRBJ2-1
CASSQENGRNSYNEQFF
TGCGCCAGCAGCCAAGAAAACGGGAGAAACTCCTACAATGAGCAGTTCTTC
>-|TRBV14|-|TRBJ2-7
CASSQEGGSYEQYF
TGTGCCAGCAGCCAAGAGGGTGGGAGCTACGAGCAGTACTTC
>-|TRBV6-5|-|TRBJ1-5
CASSPPVDQPQHF
TGTGCCAGCAGCCCCCCTGTGGATCAGCCCCAGCATTTT
>-|TRBV6-2/TRBV6-3|TRBD1|TRBJ2-5
CASSPGQGTQYF
TGTGCCAGCAGCCCGGGACAGGGAACCCAGTACTTC